This T cell receptor beta chain was recovered during a study of blood T cell repertoires in COVID-19. V dropped 5 bases and J dropped 9; count of bases not matched to a gene: 9. This CDR3 is 15 amino acids long. Germline CDR1 LGHNT, CDR2 FRNRAP. Assay used: immunoSEQ multiplex PCR; TCRdb lists only in-frame clones, some missing. The profile covers 52,000 or so clones, with roughly 85% appearing a single time and about 13% taken by the ten largest. The material sequenced was peripheral blood. The gene calls are TRBV12-5 and TRBJ2-1, with 11 bases that match TRBD1. The receptor was isolated from a human donor in a cohort sampled during active COVID-19. The CDR3 spells CASGPPGQGVTEQFF. CDR3 coding DNA: TGTGCTAGTGGTCCCCCGGGACAGGGGGTTACTGAGCAGTTCTTC. The full variable domain, its missing parts supplied by reference TRBV12-5 and TRBJ2-1, is DARVTQTPRHKVTEMGQEVTMRCQPILGHNTVFWYRQTMMQGLELLAYFRNRAPLDDSGMPKDRFSAEMPDATLATLKIQPSEPRDSAVYFCASGPPGQGVTEQFFGPGTRLTVL.